The 8 T cell receptor beta chains below were found in one sample sequenced in a study of T-cell memory formation after mild COVID-19. One entry per CDR3 protein results from TCRdb running MiXCR on the 5' RACE reads. The repertoire holds under 110,000 distinct CDR3 sequences, with around 12% as singletons. Sequenced sample: PBMCs or a T cell subset sorted from them (not recorded which). The receptors come from an adult woman who had mild COVID-19 (a few samples of this study predate the infection). Cell type and time point are not known.

A few counts support this clonotype. J is TRBJ2-1 and V is TRBV27; 7 positions agree with TRBD1. CDR3 length: 15 amino acids. Losses at the gene ends were 0 bases for V and 8 bases for J; bases not matched to a gene: 7. Germline-derived CDR1 and CDR2 are MNHEY and SMNVEV (reference sequence). CDR3 protein: CASSLSILGGHEQFF. DNA for the CDR3: TGTGCCAGCAGTTTATCGATCTTAGGGGGCCATGAGCAGTTCTTC.

The chain couples TRBV3-1 to TRBJ2-7; 12 nucleotides match TRBD2. After removal of 10 bases from V and 3 bases from J, the junction contained 19 bases not matched to a gene. CDR3 length equals 18 residues. Germline CDR1 reads LGHDT; CDR2 reads YNNKEL (reference sequence). This CDR3 reads CATSSGTSGPRGDYEQYF. CDR3 nucleotides: TGTGCCACCTCCTCCGGGACTAGCGGGCCAAGGGGAGACTACGAGCAGTACTTC.

This chain uses TRBV7-8 with TRBJ2-7, with D unclear. Trimming removed 5 bases at V and 9 bases at J, with 14 bases between. The CDR3 has 12 residues. Per the germline V gene, CDR1 is SGHVS and CDR2 is FQNEAQ. The CDR3 is CASSRDPFGQYF. The DNA of the CDR3 is TGTGCCAGCAGCCGTGACCCCTTCGGGCAGTACTTC.

The chain carries TRBV5-8 and TRBJ2-2; D remains ambiguous. The CDR3 has 13 amino acids. Trimming took off 0 bases at V and 8 bases at J, with 8 bases between the two ends. Per the germline V gene, CDR1 is SGHTS and CDR2 is YDEGEE. Written as DNA, the CDR3 is TGTGCCAGCAGCTTGGCCATGTCGGGGGAGCTGTTTTTT. The encoded protein is CASSLAMSGELFF. The full variable domain, with the rest looked up from reference TRBV5-8 and TRBJ2-2, is EAGVTQSPTHLIKTRGQQATLRCSPISGHTSVYWYQQALGLGLQFLLWYDEGEERNRGNFPPRFSGRQFPNYSSELNVNALELEDSALYLCASSLAMSGELFFGEGSRLTVL.

This clonotype occurred many times. The gene calls are TRBV12-3 or TRBV12-4 and TRBJ2-7; D remains ambiguous. The CDR3 has 14 residues. The V gene lost 3 bases and the J gene lost 3 bases, with 12 bases spanning the gap. CDR3 coding DNA: TGTGCCAGCAGTTTTATGTTCAGAGGCTACGAGCAGTACTTC. Translation gives CASSFMFRGYEQYF.

The chain recombines TRBV30 with TRBJ1-1, with D hard to call. Germline CDR1 and CDR2: GTSNPN and SVGIG (reference sequence). V dropped 3 bases and J dropped 0 bases, with 8 bases sitting between them. This CDR3 has 13 amino acids. The DNA of the CDR3 is TGTGCCTGGAGCCATGCCATGAACACTGAAGCTTTCTTT. This sequence encodes CAWSHAMNTEAFF.

This clonotype was detected only a few times. The V gene is TRBV7-9, the J gene TRBJ1-4; 9 nucleotides match TRBD1. Trimming cost V 3 bases and J 5 bases; bases outside gene matches: 4. CDR1 is SEHNR, CDR2 FQNEAQ, per germline (reference sequence). This CDR3 is 15 amino acids long. This CDR3 reads CASSFAGTGNEKLFF. CDR3 DNA sequence: TGTGCCAGCAGCTTCGCCGGGACAGGGAATGAAAAACTGTTTTTT.

The rearrangement uses TRBV21-1 and TRBJ2-7; the table's D call of TRBD1 was not tested on the DNA. TRBV21-1 counts as a pseudogene. This CDR3 region has 13 residues. Here the CDR3 DNA reads TGTGCCAGCAGCGAGGGACAGGGCGGGGAGCAGTACTTC. Its translation: CASSEGQGGEQYF.